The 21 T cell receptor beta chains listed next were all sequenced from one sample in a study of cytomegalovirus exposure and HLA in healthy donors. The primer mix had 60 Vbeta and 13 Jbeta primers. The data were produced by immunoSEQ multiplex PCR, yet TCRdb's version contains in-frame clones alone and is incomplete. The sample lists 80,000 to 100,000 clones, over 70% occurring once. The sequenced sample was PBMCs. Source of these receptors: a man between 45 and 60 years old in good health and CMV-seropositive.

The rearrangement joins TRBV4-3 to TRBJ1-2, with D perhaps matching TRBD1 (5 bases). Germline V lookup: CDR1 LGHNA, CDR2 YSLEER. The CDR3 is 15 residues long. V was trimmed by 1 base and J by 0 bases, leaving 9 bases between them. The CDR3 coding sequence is TGCGCCAGCAGCCAAGCGGGGGGACCTAACTATGGCTACACCTTC. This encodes CASSQAGGPNYGYTF.

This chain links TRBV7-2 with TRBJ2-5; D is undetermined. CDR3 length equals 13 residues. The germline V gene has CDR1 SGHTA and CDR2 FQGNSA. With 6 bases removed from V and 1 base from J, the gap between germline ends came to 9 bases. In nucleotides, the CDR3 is TGTGCCAGCAGTTACCAAGCCCAAGAGACCCAGTACTTC. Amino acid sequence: CASSYQAQETQYF.

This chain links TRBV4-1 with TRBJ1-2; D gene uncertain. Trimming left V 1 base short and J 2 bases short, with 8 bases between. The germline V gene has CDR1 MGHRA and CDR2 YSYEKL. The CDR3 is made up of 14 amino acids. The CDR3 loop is CASSQGVSNYGYTF. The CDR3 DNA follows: TGCGCCAGCAGCCAAGGCGTATCCAACTATGGCTACACCTTC.

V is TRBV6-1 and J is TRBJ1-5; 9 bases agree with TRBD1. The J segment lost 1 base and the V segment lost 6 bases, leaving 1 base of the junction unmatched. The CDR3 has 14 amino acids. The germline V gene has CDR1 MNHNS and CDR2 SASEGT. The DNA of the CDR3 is TGTGCCAGCAGGGGACAGGGAAGCAATCAGCCCCAGCATTTT. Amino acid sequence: CASRGQGSNQPQHF.

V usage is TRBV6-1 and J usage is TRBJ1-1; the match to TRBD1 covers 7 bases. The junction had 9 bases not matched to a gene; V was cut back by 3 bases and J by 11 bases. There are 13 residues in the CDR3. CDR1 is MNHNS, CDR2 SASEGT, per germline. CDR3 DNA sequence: TGTGCCAGCAGTGAGACGACAGGGATCGGGGCTTTCTTT. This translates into CASSETTGIGAFF.

CDR3 loop: CASSGAPGLAGIETQYF. CDR3 coding DNA: TGTGCCAGCAGCGGCGCCCCCGGACTAGCGGGGATAGAGACCCAGTACTTC. The V and J genes are TRBV7-6 and TRBJ2-5, with 12 bases that match TRBD2. The CDR3 spans 17 residues. V was clipped by 5 bases and J by 4 bases; unmatched bases: 11. Germline V gene sequence: CDR1 SGHVS, CDR2 FNYEAQ.

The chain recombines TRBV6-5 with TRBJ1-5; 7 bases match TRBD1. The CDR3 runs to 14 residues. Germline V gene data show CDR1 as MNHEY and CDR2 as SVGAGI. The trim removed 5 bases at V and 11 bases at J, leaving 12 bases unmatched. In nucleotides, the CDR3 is TGTGCCAGCAGTACTCCGAGACAGGGTGCAGCCCAGCATTTT. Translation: CASSTPRQGAAQHF.

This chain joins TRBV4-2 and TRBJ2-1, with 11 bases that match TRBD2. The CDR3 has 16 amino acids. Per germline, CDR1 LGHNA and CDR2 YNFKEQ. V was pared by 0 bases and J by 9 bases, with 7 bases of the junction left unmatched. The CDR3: CASSQEGSGLAGEQFF. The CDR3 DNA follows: TGTGCCAGCAGCCAAGAGGGCTCAGGACTAGCGGGTGAGCAGTTCTTC.

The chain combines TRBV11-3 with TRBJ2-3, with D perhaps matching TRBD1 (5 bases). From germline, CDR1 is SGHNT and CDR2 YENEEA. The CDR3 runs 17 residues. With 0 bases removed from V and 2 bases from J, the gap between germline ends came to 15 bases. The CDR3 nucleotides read TGTGCCAGCAGCTTAGATAGGGGCGTCGGTGACACAGATACGCAGTATTTT. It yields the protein CASSLDRGVGDTDTQYF.

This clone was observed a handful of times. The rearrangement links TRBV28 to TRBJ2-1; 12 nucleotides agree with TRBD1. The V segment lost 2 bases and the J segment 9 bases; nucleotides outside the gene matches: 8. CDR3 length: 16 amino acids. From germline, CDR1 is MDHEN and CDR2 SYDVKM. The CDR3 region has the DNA TGTGCCAGCAGTTTACCCGGGACAGGGGGCTTCAGTGAGCAGTTCTTC. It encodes CASSLPGTGGFSEQFF. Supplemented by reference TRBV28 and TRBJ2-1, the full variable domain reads DVKVTQSSRYLVKRTGEKVFLECVQDMDHENMFWYRQDPGLGLRLIYFSYDVKMKEKGDIPEGYSVSREKKERFSLILESASTNQTSMYLCASSLPGTGGFSEQFFGPGTRLTVL.

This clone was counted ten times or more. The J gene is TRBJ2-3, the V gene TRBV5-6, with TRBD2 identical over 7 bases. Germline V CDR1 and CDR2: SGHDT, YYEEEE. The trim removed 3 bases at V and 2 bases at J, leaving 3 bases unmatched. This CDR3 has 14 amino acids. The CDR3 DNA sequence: TGTGCCAGCAGCTCGGGGGGATCCACAGATACGCAGTATTTT. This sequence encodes CASSSGGSTDTQYF.

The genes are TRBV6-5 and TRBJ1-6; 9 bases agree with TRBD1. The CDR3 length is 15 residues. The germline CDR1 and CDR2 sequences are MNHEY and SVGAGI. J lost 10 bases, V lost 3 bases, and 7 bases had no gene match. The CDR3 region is CASSYTGTGNSPLHF. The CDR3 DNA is TGTGCCAGCAGTTATACAGGGACAGGGAACTCACCCCTCCACTTT.

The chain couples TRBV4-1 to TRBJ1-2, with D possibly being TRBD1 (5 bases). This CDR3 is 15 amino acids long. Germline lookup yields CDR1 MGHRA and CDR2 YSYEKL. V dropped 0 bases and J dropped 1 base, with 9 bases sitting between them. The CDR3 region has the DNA TGCGCCAGCAGCCAAGAGACAGCAGTTAACTATGGCTACACCTTC. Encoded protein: CASSQETAVNYGYTF.

CDR3 sequence (DNA): TGTGCCAGCAGAACGGGACAGGGAGTCAGCTATGGCTACACCTTC. Translation: CASRTGQGVSYGYTF. The rearrangement joins TRBV27 to TRBJ1-2; TRBD1 agrees at 9 bases. CDR3 length: 15 residues. Germline CDR1 is MNHEY and CDR2 is SMNVEV (reference sequence). The V segment lost 6 bases and the J segment 4 bases; nucleotides outside the gene matches: 9.

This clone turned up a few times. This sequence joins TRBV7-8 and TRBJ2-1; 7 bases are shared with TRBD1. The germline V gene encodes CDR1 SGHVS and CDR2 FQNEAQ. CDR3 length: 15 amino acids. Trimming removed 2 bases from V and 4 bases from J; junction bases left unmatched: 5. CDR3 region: CASSLRGGKYNEQFF. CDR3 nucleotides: TGTGCCAGCAGCTTAAGAGGGGGCAAATACAATGAGCAGTTCTTC.

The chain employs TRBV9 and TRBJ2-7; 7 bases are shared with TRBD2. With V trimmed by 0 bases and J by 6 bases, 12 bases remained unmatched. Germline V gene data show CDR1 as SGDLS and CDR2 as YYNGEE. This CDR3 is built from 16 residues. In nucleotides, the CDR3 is TGTGCCAGCAGCGTAGGTACAGGCCTAGCGGCTTTCGAGCAGTACTTC. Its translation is CASSVGTGLAAFEQYF. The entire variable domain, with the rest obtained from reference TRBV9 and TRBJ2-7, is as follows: DSGVTQTPKHLITATGQRVTLRCSPRSGDLSVYWYQQSLDQGLQFLIQYYNGEERAKGNILERFSAQQFPDLHSELNLSSLELGDSALYFCASSVGTGLAAFEQYFGPGTRLTVT.

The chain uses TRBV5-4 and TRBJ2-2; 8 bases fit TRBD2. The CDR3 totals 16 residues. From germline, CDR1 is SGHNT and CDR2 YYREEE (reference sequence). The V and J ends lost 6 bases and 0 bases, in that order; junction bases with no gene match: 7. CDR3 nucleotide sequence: TGTGCCAGCACTTTCGGCGGGGGGACGAACACCGGGGAGCTGTTTTTT. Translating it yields CASTFGGGTNTGELFF. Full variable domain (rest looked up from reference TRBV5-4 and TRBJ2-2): ETGVTQSPTHLIKTRGQQVTLRCSSQSGHNTVSWYQQALGQGPQFIFQYYREEENGRGNFPPRFSGLQFPNYSSELNVNALELDDSALYLCASTFGGGTNTGELFFGEGSRLTVL.

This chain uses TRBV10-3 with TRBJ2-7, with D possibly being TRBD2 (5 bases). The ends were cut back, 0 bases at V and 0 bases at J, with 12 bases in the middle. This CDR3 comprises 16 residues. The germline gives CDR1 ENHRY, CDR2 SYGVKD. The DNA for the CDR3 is TGTGCCATCAGTGAGTCTTTTACTGGGAGCTCCTACGAGCAGTACTTC. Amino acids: CAISESFTGSSYEQYF.

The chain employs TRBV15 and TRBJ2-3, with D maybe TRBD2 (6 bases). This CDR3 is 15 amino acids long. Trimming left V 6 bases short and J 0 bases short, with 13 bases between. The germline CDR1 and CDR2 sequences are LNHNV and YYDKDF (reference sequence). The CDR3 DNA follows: TGTGCCACCAGGCTCCTGGGGGGAAGCACAGATACGCAGTATTTT. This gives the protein CATRLLGGSTDTQYF.

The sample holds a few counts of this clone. The CDR3 DNA is TGTGCCAGCACCTCTCGCTCTGGGGCCAACGTCCTGACTTTC. Its translation: CASTSRSGANVLTF. The rearrangement links TRBV7-8 to TRBJ2-6; D remains unclear. Germline CDR1 reads SGHVS; CDR2 reads FQNEAQ. Trimming pared 7 bases from V and 0 bases from J, leaving 7 bases between. This CDR3 comprises 14 residues.

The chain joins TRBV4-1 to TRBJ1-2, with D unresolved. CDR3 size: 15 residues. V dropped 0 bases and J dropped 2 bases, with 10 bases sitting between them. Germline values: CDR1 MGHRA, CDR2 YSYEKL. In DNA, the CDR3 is TGCGCCAGCAGCCAAGAGCGGTCGGGGAACTATGGCTACACCTTC. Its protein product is CASSQERSGNYGYTF.